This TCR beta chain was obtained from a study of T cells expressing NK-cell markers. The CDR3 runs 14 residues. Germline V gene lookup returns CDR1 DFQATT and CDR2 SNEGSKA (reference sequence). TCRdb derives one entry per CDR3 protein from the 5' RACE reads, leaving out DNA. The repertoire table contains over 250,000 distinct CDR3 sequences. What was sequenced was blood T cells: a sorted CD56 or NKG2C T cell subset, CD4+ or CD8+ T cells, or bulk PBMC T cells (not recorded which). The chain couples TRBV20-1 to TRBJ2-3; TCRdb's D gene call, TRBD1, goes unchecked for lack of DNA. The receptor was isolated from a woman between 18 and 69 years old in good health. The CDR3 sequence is CSARRDTSTDTQYF.